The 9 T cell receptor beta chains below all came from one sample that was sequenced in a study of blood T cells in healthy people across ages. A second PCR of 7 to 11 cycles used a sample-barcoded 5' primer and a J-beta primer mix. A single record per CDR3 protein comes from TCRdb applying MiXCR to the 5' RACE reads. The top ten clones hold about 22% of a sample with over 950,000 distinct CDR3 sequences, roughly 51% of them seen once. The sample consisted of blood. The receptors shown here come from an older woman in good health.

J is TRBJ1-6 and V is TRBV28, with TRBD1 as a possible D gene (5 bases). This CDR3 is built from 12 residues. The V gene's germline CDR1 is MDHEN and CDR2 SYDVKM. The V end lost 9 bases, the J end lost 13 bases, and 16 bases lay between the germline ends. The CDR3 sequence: CASGAASWPLHF. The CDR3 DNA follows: TGTGCCAGTGGGGCAGCCTCGTGGCCCCTCCACTTT. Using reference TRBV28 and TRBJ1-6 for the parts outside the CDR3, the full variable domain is DVKVTQSSRYLVKRTGEKVFLECVQDMDHENMFWYRQDPGLGLRLIYFSYDVKMKEKGDIPEGYSVSREKKERFSLILESASTNQTSMYLCASGAASWPLHFGNGTRLTVT.

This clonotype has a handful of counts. The CDR3 reads CASSPLRDGRAYQETQYF. The CDR3 coding sequence is TGTGCCAGCAGCCCCCTGAGGGACGGGAGGGCCTACCAAGAGACCCAGTACTTC. The gene calls are TRBV27 and TRBJ2-5; 8 positions agree with TRBD2. The junction had 15 bases not matched to a gene; V was cut back by 6 bases and J by 0 bases. The CDR3 spans 18 residues. CDR1 and CDR2 from the germline V gene are MNHEY and SMNVEV (reference sequence).

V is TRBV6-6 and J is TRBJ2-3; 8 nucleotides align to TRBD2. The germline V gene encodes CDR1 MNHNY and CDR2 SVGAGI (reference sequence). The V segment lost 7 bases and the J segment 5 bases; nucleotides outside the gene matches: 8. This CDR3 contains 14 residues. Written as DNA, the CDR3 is TGTGCCAGCAAAACTAGCGGATTAGGAGATACGCAGTATTTT. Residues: CASKTSGLGDTQYF.

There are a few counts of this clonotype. CDR3 residues: CASSQEASGSYYEQYF. CDR3 DNA sequence: TGCGCCAGCAGCCAAGAAGCTAGCGGGAGTTACTACGAGCAGTACTTC. This sequence joins TRBV4-1 and TRBJ2-7; TRBD2 matches at 10 bases. The CDR3 consists of 16 residues. The trim removed 0 bases at V and 3 bases at J, leaving 5 bases unmatched. Germline V gene data show CDR1 as MGHRA and CDR2 as YSYEKL.

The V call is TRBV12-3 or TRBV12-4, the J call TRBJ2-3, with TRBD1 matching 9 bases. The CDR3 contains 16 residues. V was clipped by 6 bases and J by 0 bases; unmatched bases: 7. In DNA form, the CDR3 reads TGTGCCAGCAGGCCCGACAGGGGGACTAGCACAGATACGCAGTATTTT. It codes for CASRPDRGTSTDTQYF.

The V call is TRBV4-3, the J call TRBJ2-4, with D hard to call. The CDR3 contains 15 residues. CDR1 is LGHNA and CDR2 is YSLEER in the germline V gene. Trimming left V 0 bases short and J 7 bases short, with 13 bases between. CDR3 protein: CASSQEPVITNIQYF. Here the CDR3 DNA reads TGCGCCAGCAGCCAAGAACCGGTAATTACGAACATTCAGTACTTC.

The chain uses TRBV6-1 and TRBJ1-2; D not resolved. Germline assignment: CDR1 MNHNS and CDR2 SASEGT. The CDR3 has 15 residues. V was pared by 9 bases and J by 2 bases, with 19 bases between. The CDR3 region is CARTPLSPVNYGYTF. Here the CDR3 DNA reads TGTGCCAGGACTCCACTCAGTCCAGTCAACTATGGCTACACCTTC.

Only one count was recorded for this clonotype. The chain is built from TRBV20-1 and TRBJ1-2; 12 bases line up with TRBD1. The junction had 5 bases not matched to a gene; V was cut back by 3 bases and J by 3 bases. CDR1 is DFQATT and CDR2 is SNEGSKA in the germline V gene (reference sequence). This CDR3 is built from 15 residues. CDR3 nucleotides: TGCAGTGCTAGCCCCGGGACAGGGGGCTACTATGGCTACACCTTC. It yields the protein CSASPGTGGYYGYTF.

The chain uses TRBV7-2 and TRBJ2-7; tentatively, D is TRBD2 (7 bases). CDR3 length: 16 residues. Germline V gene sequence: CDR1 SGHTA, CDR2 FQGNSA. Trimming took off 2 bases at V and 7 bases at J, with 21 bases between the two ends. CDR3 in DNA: TGTGCCAGCAGCTTATTGGGCGGGGGCAACTACAATGAGCAGTACTTC. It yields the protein CASSLLGGGNYNEQYF.